This is a list of T cell receptor beta chains from one sample in a study of cytomegalovirus exposure and HLA in healthy donors. Produced via immunoSEQ multiplex PCR; TCRdb's table is partial and in-frame only. The table shows about 160,000 clones, with 85% occurring only once. The sequenced sample was PBMCs. Receptors originate from a man aged 25-45 years in good health and CMV-seropositive. The CDR3 runs from the conserved cysteine through the conserved F or W. A D gene is named only where the DNA matches it firmly. The size entry is marked missing in some rows and otherwise reads once, few, many or a size class.

clone_size d_call j_call v_call cdr3_aa cdr3_nt
NA TRBD1 TRBJ2-2 TRBV7-9 CASSLGGTGNTGELFF TGTGCCAGCAGCTTAGGTGGGACAGGGAACACCGGGGAGCTGTTTTTT
NA NA TRBJ2-5 TRBV10-3 CAISERGQKETQYF TGTGCCATCAGTGAGAGAGGACAGAAAGAGACCCAGTACTTC
NA NA TRBJ2-3 TRBV6-1 CASSERRGDTDTQYF TGTGCCAGCAGTGAAAGGCGGGGTGACACAGATACGCAGTATTTT
NA NA TRBJ1-4 TRBV9 CASTPGGYPEKLFF TGTGCCAGCACCCCCGGGGGTTATCCCGAAAAACTGTTTTTT
once NA TRBJ1-5 TRBV4-1 CASSQEGGLVNQPQHF TGCGCCAGCAGCCAGGAAGGGGGTTTGGTCAATCAGCCCCAGCATTTT
NA NA TRBJ2-7 TRBV11-3 CASSQGGQGGQYF TGTGCCAGCAGCCAAGGGGGACAAGGTGGGCAGTACTTC
NA TRBD2 TRBJ2-2 TRBV5-1 CAIERGDTGELFF TGCGCCATCGAACGGGGGGACACCGGGGAGCTGTTTTTT
NA NA TRBJ2-1 TRBV5-4 CASSSRVDGDEQFF TGTGCCAGCAGCTCCCGCGTTGACGGGGATGAGCAGTTCTTC
NA NA TRBJ2-7 TRBV7-2 CASSLDVRGGAGDEQYF TGTGCCAGCAGCTTAGACGTTAGGGGGGGGGCTGGGGACGAGCAGTACTTC
NA TRBD2 TRBJ2-5 TRBV5-1 CASIDRSGGETQYF TGCGCCAGCATAGACCGAAGCGGGGGAGAGACCCAGTACTTC
NA TRBD1 TRBJ1-2 TRBV7-2 CASSLASRTGGYTF TGTGCCAGCAGCTTAGCCAGCCGGACAGGGGGCTACACCTTC
NA TRBD2 TRBJ2-5 TRBV27 CASTPGGGTQYF TGTGCCAGCACCCCAGGCGGGGGGACCCAGTACTTC
NA TRBD1 TRBJ1-1 TRBV27 CASSLPGQGSEAFF TGTGCCAGCAGTTTACCCGGACAGGGGAGTGAAGCTTTCTTT
NA TRBD2 TRBJ2-5 TRBV5-4 CASSSVAGGDLETQYF TGTGCCAGCAGCTCCGTAGCGGGGGGCGACTTAGAGACCCAGTACTTC
NA TRBD1 TRBJ2-2 TRBV2 CASSGGQGAATGELFF TGTGCCAGCAGTGGGGGACAGGGGGCGGCAACCGGGGAGCTGTTTTTT
once NA TRBJ2-1 TRBV19 CASSPRGAYNEQFF TGTGCCAGTAGTCCCCGGGGAGCCTACAATGAGCAGTTCTTC
NA TRBD1 TRBJ2-7 TRBV28 CASSSTGDEQYF TGTGCCAGCAGTTCGACAGGGGACGAGCAGTACTTC
NA NA TRBJ2-5 TRBV4-3 CASSQDWGAETQYF TGCGCCAGCAGCCAAGACTGGGGCGCGGAGACCCAGTACTTC
NA NA TRBJ2-7 TRBV10-2 CASNSAGNLYEQYF TGCGCCAGCAACTCCGCAGGGAACCTATACGAGCAGTACTTC
NA NA TRBJ1-2 TRBV6-5 CASSSPGEYGYTF TGTGCCAGCAGTTCCCCAGGGGAATATGGCTACACCTTC
NA NA TRBJ1-1 TRBV6-5 CAGHRSKNTEAFF TGTGCCGGACACAGGTCCAAGAACACTGAAGCTTTCTTT
NA TRBD2 TRBJ2-3 TRBV29-1 CSAHRASGGADTQYF TGCAGCGCCCATAGAGCTAGCGGGGGGGCAGATACGCAGTATTTT
NA NA TRBJ2-6 TRBV14 CASSRGQEFPSGANVLTF TGTGCCAGCAGCCGAGGGCAGGAGTTTCCCTCTGGGGCCAACGTCCTGACTTTC
NA NA TRBJ2-1 TRBV6-5 CASTQGYYNEQFF TGTGCCAGCACCCAGGGTTACTACAATGAGCAGTTCTTC
NA TRBD2 TRBJ2-5 TRBV7-2 CASSPNLPLAGGRETQYF TGTGCCAGCAGCCCAAACCTCCCTCTAGCGGGGGGCCGGGAGACCCAGTACTTC
many TRBD1 TRBJ2-7 TRBV4-1 CASSQVGTENPEQYF TGCGCCAGCAGCCAAGTGGGGACAGAGAACCCCGAGCAGTACTTC
NA TRBD2 TRBJ2-3 TRBV4-1 CASSQDQRGSDTQYF TGCGCCAGCAGCCAAGACCAGCGGGGGTCAGATACGCAGTATTTT
NA TRBD1 TRBJ2-7 TRBV18 CASSPLSGQGSYEQYF TGTGCCAGCTCACCACTTTCCGGACAGGGATCCTACGAGCAGTACTTC
NA TRBD2 TRBJ2-5 TRBV9 CASSVERGGQETQYF TGTGCCAGCAGCGTAGAGCGGGGGGGCCAAGAGACCCAGTACTTC
NA TRBD2 TRBJ2-5 TRBV13 CASSLLLAGDQETQYF TGTGCCAGCAGCCTACTACTAGCGGGGGACCAAGAGACCCAGTACTTC
NA NA TRBJ1-1 TRBV27 CASSGRVNTEAFF TGTGCCAGCAGTGGCAGGGTGAACACTGAAGCTTTCTTT
NA TRBD1 TRBJ1-3 TRBV7-2 CASSFGGPGQGAGNTIYF TGTGCCAGCAGCTTCGGGGGACCGGGACAGGGGGCTGGAAACACCATATATTTT
NA TRBD2 TRBJ2-2 TRBV11-3 CASSSSAGGPFANTGELFF TGTGCCAGCAGCTCCTCAGCGGGGGGCCCTTTCGCGAACACCGGGGAGCTGTTTTTT
NA NA TRBJ1-1 TRBV29-1 CSDNRAPNTEAFF TGCAGCGATAACAGGGCTCCAAACACTGAAGCTTTCTTT
NA NA TRBJ2-1 TRBV2 CASSDWARSYNEQFF TGTGCCAGCAGTGACTGGGCTCGCTCCTACAATGAGCAGTTCTTC
NA TRBD1 TRBJ2-6 TRBV30 CAWSVQGVLLGANVLTF TGTGCCTGGAGTGTACAGGGGGTCCTTTTGGGGGCCAACGTCCTGACTTTC
NA NA TRBJ1-3 TRBV27 CASSLSKRGGGNTIYF TGTGCCAGCAGTTTATCGAAAAGGGGAGGTGGAAACACCATATATTTT
NA TRBD1 TRBJ1-1 TRBV4-1 CASSLRAGGGNTEAFF TGCGCCAGCAGCCTCCGGGCAGGGGGCGGAAACACTGAAGCTTTCTTT
NA NA TRBJ2-3 TRBV14 CASSQGSRDTQYF TGTGCCAGCAGCCAAGGATCCCGGGATACGCAGTATTTT
few TRBD2 TRBJ2-7 TRBV7-2 CASSLSGRSYEQYF TGTGCCAGCAGCTTATCCGGGAGGTCCTACGAGCAGTACTTC
NA TRBD1 TRBJ2-5 TRBV5-4 CASSLALTGQETQYF TGTGCCAGCAGCTTGGCCTTGACAGGGCAAGAGACCCAGTACTTC
NA TRBD1 TRBJ2-7 TRBV10-3 CAIRPGTGGAVEQYF TGTGCCATCAGACCCGGGACAGGGGGCGCCGTCGAGCAGTACTTC
NA NA TRBJ1-4 TRBV2 CASSEAGGENEKLFF TGTGCCAGCAGTGAAGCGGGGGGGGAAAATGAAAAACTGTTTTTT
NA NA TRBJ2-7 TRBV7-9 CASSLSAYEQYF TGTGCCAGCAGCTTGAGTGCCTACGAGCAGTACTTC
once TRBD1 TRBJ2-3 TRBV5-8 CASSSTGSTDTQYF TGTGCCAGCAGCTCGACAGGGAGCACAGATACGCAGTATTTT
NA TRBD1 TRBJ1-2 TRBV5-1 CASSGGGTGTAYGYTF TGCGCCAGCAGCGGGGGTGGTACCGGGACAGCCTATGGCTACACCTTC
NA NA TRBJ2-1 TRBV4-1 CASSHRVAFLGNEQFF TGCGCCAGCAGCCATCGGGTGGCTTTTCTAGGCAATGAGCAGTTCTTC
NA NA TRBJ2-3 TRBV4-1 CASSQEGSTDTQYF TGCGCCAGCAGCCAAGAGGGCAGTACAGATACGCAGTATTTT
NA TRBD1 TRBJ2-7 TRBV27 CASRRERTGAYEQYF TGTGCCAGCAGGAGAGAGAGGACAGGAGCCTACGAGCAGTACTTC
NA NA TRBJ1-2 TRBV4-3 CASSQGAGISYGYTF TGCGCCAGCAGCCAAGGGGCAGGGATAAGCTATGGCTACACCTTC
NA NA TRBJ2-7 TRBV7-2 CASSVRSGYEQYF TGTGCCAGCAGCGTACGTAGCGGCTACGAGCAGTACTTC
NA NA TRBJ1-2 TRBV5-1 CASSFSSAGYGYTF TGCGCCAGCAGCTTCAGTTCGGCGGGCTATGGCTACACCTTC
few NA TRBJ1-3 TRBV27 CASSSGNTIYF TGTGCCAGCAGTTCGGGAAACACCATATATTTT
NA TRBD2 TRBJ2-5 TRBV27 CARIRGGPHFQETQYF TGTGCCAGGATACGCGGGGGGCCCCACTTCCAAGAGACCCAGTACTTC
NA TRBD1 TRBJ1-1 TRBV30 CAWSWTGGNTEAFF TGTGCCTGGAGTTGGACAGGGGGGAACACTGAAGCTTTCTTT
NA TRBD2 TRBJ2-5 TRBV4-1 CASSQPTSGDGTQYF TGCGCCAGCAGCCAACCAACTAGCGGGGACGGGACCCAGTACTTC